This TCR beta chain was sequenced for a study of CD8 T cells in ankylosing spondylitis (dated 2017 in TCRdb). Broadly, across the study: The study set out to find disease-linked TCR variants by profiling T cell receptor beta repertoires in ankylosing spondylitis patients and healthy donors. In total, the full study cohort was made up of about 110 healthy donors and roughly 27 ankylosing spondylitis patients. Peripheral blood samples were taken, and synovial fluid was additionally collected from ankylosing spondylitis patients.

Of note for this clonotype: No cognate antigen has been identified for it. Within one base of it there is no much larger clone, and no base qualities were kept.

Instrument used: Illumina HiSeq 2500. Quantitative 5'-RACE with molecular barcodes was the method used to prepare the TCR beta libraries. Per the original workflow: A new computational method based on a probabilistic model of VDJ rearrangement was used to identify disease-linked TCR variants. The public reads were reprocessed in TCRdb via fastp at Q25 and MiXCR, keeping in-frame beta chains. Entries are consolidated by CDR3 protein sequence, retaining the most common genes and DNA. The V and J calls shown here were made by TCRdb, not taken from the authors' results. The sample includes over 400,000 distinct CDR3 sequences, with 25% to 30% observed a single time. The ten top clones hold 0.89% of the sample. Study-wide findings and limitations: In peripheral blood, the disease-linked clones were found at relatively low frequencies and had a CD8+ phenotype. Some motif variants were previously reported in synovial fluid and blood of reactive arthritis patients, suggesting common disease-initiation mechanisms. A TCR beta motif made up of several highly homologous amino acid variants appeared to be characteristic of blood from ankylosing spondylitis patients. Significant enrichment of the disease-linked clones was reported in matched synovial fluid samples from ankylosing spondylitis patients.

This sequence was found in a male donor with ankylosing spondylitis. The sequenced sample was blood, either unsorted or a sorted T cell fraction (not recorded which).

The DNA reads as follows: TGTGCCATCAGTGAACGACCTAGCGGGAGGGCCAACGGGGAGCTGTTTTTT. Its coded protein is CAISERPSGRANGELFF. Here the chain combines TRBV10-3 and TRBJ2-2, with 12 bases matching TRBD2. Inclusive of the bounding cysteine and phenylalanine, the CDR3 is 17 residues long. CDR3 DNA is the only sequence kept; it has 51 bases, read in frame from the first base. CDR1 and CDR2, per the germline V gene, are ENHRY and SYGVKD. V lost 3 bases and J lost 7 bases, and the count of bases not matched to a germline gene is 9.